The 8 T cell receptor beta chains listed next were all sequenced from one sample in a study of PD-L1 blockade in urothelial cancer. This sample's time point: pretreatment peripheral blood. Produced via immunoSEQ multiplex PCR; TCRdb's table is partial and in-frame only. The sample carries about 72,000 clones, about 90% recorded once. The source material was PBMCs, sampled around atezolizumab (anti-PD-L1) treatment. The receptors come from a man in his fifties or sixties with urothelial cancer.

The CDR3 coding sequence is TGCAGTGCTAGGGGAGGGATTTTACGGTATTTT. This translates into CSARGGILRYF. The chain is built from TRBV20-1 and TRBJ2-3, with 7 nucleotides matching TRBD2. V lost 3 bases, J lost 14 bases, and 8 bases stayed unmatched. CDR1 DFQATT and CDR2 SNEGSKA come from the germline V gene (reference sequence). CDR3 length: 11 amino acids.

The chain joins TRBV7-9 to TRBJ1-1; D not certain. The germline gives CDR1 SEHNR, CDR2 FQNEAQ (reference sequence). This CDR3 has 13 residues. Trimming removed 3 bases at V and 8 bases at J, with 13 bases between. CDR3 region: CASSLGDISEAFF. The CDR3 nucleotides are TGTGCCAGCAGCTTGGGCGACATATCCGAAGCTTTCTTT. Combining the CDR3 with reference TRBV7-9 and TRBJ1-1 gives the whole variable domain DTGVSQNPRHKITKRGQNVTFRCDPISEHNRLYWYRQTLGQGPEFLTYFQNEAQLEKSRLLSDRFSAERPKGSFSTLEIQRTEQGDSAMYLCASSLGDISEAFFGQGTRLTVV.

DNA of the CDR3: TGTGCCAGCAGTTTAGGAGGTACATCTGGGGCCAACGTCCTGACTTTC. Its translation is CASSLGGTSGANVLTF. The chain is built from TRBV27 and TRBJ2-6, with D possibly TRBD2 on 5 matching bases. CDR3 length equals 16 residues. Per germline, CDR1 MNHEY and CDR2 SMNVEV (reference sequence). V lost 2 bases, J lost 1 base, and 9 bases lay in between.

This rearrangement joins TRBV11-2 to TRBJ2-5; D may be TRBD1 (6 bases). Trimming cost V 1 base and J 4 bases, with 13 bases left between them. The CDR3 is made up of 15 amino acids. Germline CDR1 reads SGHAT; CDR2 reads FQNNGV. The DNA for the CDR3 is TGTGCCAGCAGCTTAGCCGTGAGAGGGGGAGAGACCCAGTACTTC. Translating it yields CASSLAVRGGETQYF.

The chain recombines TRBV10-3 with TRBJ2-2; TRBD2 matches at 12 bases. The germline V gene has CDR1 ENHRY and CDR2 SYGVKD. The ends lost 4 bases at V and 1 base at J; junction bases unmatched: 1. CDR3 size: 16 residues. The CDR3 DNA reads TGTGCCATCAGTGCTAGCGGGGGGGTGAACACCGGGGAGCTGTTTTTT. The encoded protein is CAISASGGVNTGELFF.

The chain links TRBV5-1 to TRBJ1-4; 9 bases match TRBD1. The CDR3 loop spans 17 amino acids. The trim removed 2 bases at V and 5 bases at J, leaving 10 bases unmatched. Germline V gene lookup returns CDR1 SGHRS and CDR2 YFSETQ. Here the CDR3 reads CASSFLGAGTGNEKLFF. In DNA, the CDR3 is TGCGCCAGCAGCTTTTTGGGGGCCGGGACAGGGAATGAAAAACTGTTTTTT.

This rearrangement joins TRBV6-6 to TRBJ1-1; D is ambiguous. V shed 0 bases and J shed 4 bases, with 9 bases lying between them. The CDR3 runs to 14 residues. Germline V lookup: CDR1 MNHNY, CDR2 SVGAGI (reference sequence). In DNA, the CDR3 is TGTGCCAGCAGTTACTCGCAAGGGAGCACTGAAGCTTTCTTT. Its protein product is CASSYSQGSTEAFF.

This clone was recorded once. This chain links TRBV18 with TRBJ1-1, with a tentative D call TRBD1 (6 bases). Trimming took 5 bases from V and 1 from J, leaving 11 bases between them. The CDR3 is 14 amino acids. Germline V gene lookup returns CDR1 KGHSH and CDR2 LQKENI. The DNA of the CDR3 is TGTGCCAGCTCAGAGACAGGAAGGAACACTGAAGCTTTCTTT. As protein: CASSETGRNTEAFF.